The T cell receptor beta chain described here comes from a study of blood T cells in healthy people across ages. Germline loops: CDR1 DFQATT, CDR2 SNEGSKA (reference sequence). The CDR3 is 14 residues long. The V end lost 4 bases, the J end lost 7 bases, and 16 bases lay between the germline ends. Notes on the study in general: Any changes in expanded clonotypes were possibly confounded, as donor CMV status remained unknown.

Total RNA, at least 5.5 micrograms per sample, was extracted from PBMCs. A few counts support this clonotype. No antigen is known for it. It was with a sample-barcoded 5' primer and a J-beta primer mix that a second PCR of about 6 to 12 cycles was run. Via MiXCR, TCRdb re-called the 5' RACE reads, giving one row per CDR3 protein. The sample has 1.5 million to 2 million distinct CDR3 sequences, 34% seen once. The sequenced sample was blood. The sequence was collected from a young woman in good health. The gene calls are TRBV20-1 and TRBJ1-4; no firm D call. The CDR3 bases are TGCAGTGCTAACGATAGGACGGGTTCTGAAAAACTGTTTTTT. Translated: CSANDRTGSEKLFF.